Listed below are T cell receptor beta chains from one sample, sequenced in a study of blood T cell repertoires in COVID-19. The method was immunoSEQ multiplex PCR; TCRdb's version includes in-frame clones alone and lacks a portion of them. The sample has about 270,000 clones; 75% to 95% are singletons. Material: PBMCs or T cells enriched from blood (not recorded which). These receptors originate from a man in his forties who had been exposed to COVID-19. The CDR3 runs from the conserved cysteine through the conserved F or W. The D gene is left open where the match is weak. Size values are once, few and many counts, or a class for expanded clones, and some rows have none.

j_gene	abundance	v_gene	d_gene	CDR3nt	CDR3aa
TRBJ2-7	few	TRBV10-2	TRBD2	TGCGCCAGCAGGAAGCGGGAGGCCTCCCCCGAGCAGTACTTC	CASRKREASPEQYF
TRBJ1-4	NA	TRBV15	TRBD1	TGTGCCACCAGCAGAGAGGGACAGGGGTATGAAAAACTGTTTTTT	CATSREGQGYEKLFF
TRBJ2-1	NA	TRBV24-1	TRBD2	TGTGCCACCAGTGATCCAGCTAGCGGGAGTAGGAATGAGCAGTTCTTC	CATSDPASGSRNEQFF
TRBJ2-1	NA	TRBV19	TRBD2	TGTGCCAGTAGTATCCCTAGCGGGAGTATAGATGAGCAGTTCTTC	CASSIPSGSIDEQFF
TRBJ2-7	NA	TRBV5-5	TRBD2	TGTGCCAGCAGCTACGAGGGACTAGCGGGAGCCCCGAGCTCCTACGAGCAGTACTTC	CASSYEGLAGAPSSYEQYF
TRBJ2-1	few	TRBV15	TRBD2	TGTGCCACCAGCAGATTTAGCGGGGGCTACAATGAGCAGTTCTTC	CATSRFSGGYNEQFF
TRBJ1-6	NA	TRBV11-2	NA	TGTGCCAGCAGCGTGAGTGCGGGCCTAAATTCACCCCTCCACTTT	CASSVSAGLNSPLHF
TRBJ1-2	NA	TRBV2	NA	TGTGCCAGCAGTGACTCCAGGGCGGATGGCTACACCTTC	CASSDSRADGYTF
TRBJ1-1	NA	TRBV24-1	NA	TGTGCCACCAGTGTGCAGGGAGGAACTGAAGCTTTCTTT	CATSVQGGTEAFF
TRBJ2-1	NA	TRBV7-7	TRBD2	TGTGCCAGCAGCCTAGGGACTAGCGGGAGTATTGGCGAGCAGTTCTTC	CASSLGTSGSIGEQFF
TRBJ1-5	once	TRBV2	TRBD1	TGTGCCAGCAGTTCAACAGGGGGCAATCAGCCCCAGCATTTT	CASSSTGGNQPQHF
TRBJ2-3	NA	TRBV30	NA	TGTGCCTGGGACTTACAGGGGGGGAGAGGAACAGATACGCAGTATTTT	CAWDLQGGRGTDTQYF
TRBJ1-1	NA	TRBV10-1	TRBD1	TGCGCCAGCAGTGCGGACAGGACTGAAGCTTTCTTT	CASSADRTEAFF
TRBJ1-6	once	TRBV6-1	TRBD1	TGTGCCAGCAGTGAAGACAGGGGTGTTTCACCCCTCCACTTT	CASSEDRGVSPLHF
TRBJ2-7	NA	TRBV10-1	NA	TGCGCCAGCAGTGACAGCTCCTACGAGCAGTACTTC	CASSDSSYEQYF
TRBJ1-1	NA	TRBV5-1	TRBD1	TGCGCCAGCAGCTCCACCCGCACAGGGGCGGTTGGTGCTTTCTTT	CASSSTRTGAVGAFF
TRBJ2-2	NA	TRBV10-1	NA	TGCGCCAGCGGGAATAGCGCTAACACCGGGGAGCTGTTTTTT	CASGNSANTGELFF
TRBJ1-1	NA	TRBV9	NA	TGTGCCAGCAGCTCCGGCGGGGTTGGATTCACTGAAGCTTTCTTT	CASSSGGVGFTEAFF
TRBJ2-2	NA	TRBV7-2	NA	TGTGCCAGCAGCCAGGACAACCGGGAGCTGTTTTTT	CASSQDNRELFF
TRBJ2-5	NA	TRBV11-2	TRBD2	TGTGCCAGCAGCTCCGATTCGACTAGCGGGGGTGGAACCCAGTACTTC	CASSSDSTSGGGTQYF
TRBJ1-3	NA	TRBV7-9	NA	TGTGCCAGCAGCTGGACAAACTCTGGAAACACCATATATTTT	CASSWTNSGNTIYF
TRBJ1-2	NA	TRBV4-1	NA	TGCGCCAGCAGCCAAGGGACATGGAGTAACTATGGCTACACCTTC	CASSQGTWSNYGYTF
TRBJ2-7	NA	TRBV5-4	NA	TGTGCCAGCAGCTTAGACCGAGACTACTCCTACGAGCAGTACTTC	CASSLDRDYSYEQYF
TRBJ1-2	NA	TRBV5-1	NA	TGCGCCAGCAGCTTGACGGGGGGCGATGGCTACACCTTC	CASSLTGGDGYTF
TRBJ1-6	NA	TRBV19	NA	TGTGCCAGTAAACCCGGACAGTTACTCTCCTATAATTCACCCCTCCACTTT	CASKPGQLLSYNSPLHF
TRBJ2-1	NA	TRBV3-1/TRBV3-2	TRBD2	TGTGCCAGCAGACCGACCGGGACTAGCGGGAGAGGGAATGAGCAGTTCTTC	CASRPTGTSGRGNEQFF
TRBJ1-3	NA	TRBV5-1	NA	TGCGCCAGCAGCCAGGTCTCTGGAAACACCATATATTTT	CASSQVSGNTIYF
TRBJ2-2	NA	TRBV10-2	TRBD1	TGCGCCAGCAGTGGACAGGGGAGAAACACCGGGGAGCTGTTTTTT	CASSGQGRNTGELFF
TRBJ2-7	NA	TRBV28	NA	TGTGCCAGCAGTTTATACGGGGTTTACGAGCAGTACTTC	CASSLYGVYEQYF
TRBJ2-1	NA	TRBV5-1	TRBD2	TGCGCCAGCAGCTCCGGGACTAGCGGGATCAATGAGCAGTTCTTC	CASSSGTSGINEQFF